This T cell receptor (beta chain) originates from a study of blood T cell repertoires in COVID-19. Libraries were prepared by immunoSEQ multiplex PCR; TCRdb keeps only in-frame clonotypes and omits some of them. The sample yields roughly 220,000 clones, roughly 79% seen once. The CDR3 consists of 13 residues. Germline values: CDR1 MDHEN, CDR2 SYDVKM. The germline V and J ends were trimmed by 6 bases and 13 bases, with 18 bases remaining between them. The V call is TRBV28, the J call TRBJ1-4; tentatively, D is TRBD1 (6 bases). Material for sequencing was peripheral blood. The clonotype comes from a woman of 80 years or more with COVID-19, enrolled during active disease. CDR3 DNA sequence: TGTGCCAGCAGGCCGGGGGGCGGGTATTCACTGTTTTTT. Translating it yields CASRPGGGYSLFF.